This TCR beta chain came from a study of graft-versus-host responses after intestinal transplantation. Study at large: Transplants were multivisceral, liver-intestinal, or isolated intestinal. Recipients across the board were started on anti-thymocyte globulin induction, then kept on tacrolimus and steroids for about 3 years.

As concerns this clone: The antigen is unknown.

Profiled with immunoSEQ multiplex PCR; TCRdb holds only in-frame clones, not every one. Of 99,000 or so clones in the sample, less than 90% are singletons; the top ten hold about 0.9%. The TCR sequence derives from a human donor who received an intestinal transplant. This specimen consisted of unstimulated CD4+ T cells sorted from spleen or lymph node cells, obtained before intestinal transplant.

The CDR3 region is CASSKGRPYEQYF. Here the CDR3 DNA reads TGTGCCAGCAGCAAGGGCAGGCCCTACGAGCAGTACTTC. The rearrangement joins TRBV21-1 to TRBJ2-7; the D segment call TRBD1 is taken from the table without a DNA check. TRBV21-1 is described as a pseudogene. This CDR3 has 13 amino acids.